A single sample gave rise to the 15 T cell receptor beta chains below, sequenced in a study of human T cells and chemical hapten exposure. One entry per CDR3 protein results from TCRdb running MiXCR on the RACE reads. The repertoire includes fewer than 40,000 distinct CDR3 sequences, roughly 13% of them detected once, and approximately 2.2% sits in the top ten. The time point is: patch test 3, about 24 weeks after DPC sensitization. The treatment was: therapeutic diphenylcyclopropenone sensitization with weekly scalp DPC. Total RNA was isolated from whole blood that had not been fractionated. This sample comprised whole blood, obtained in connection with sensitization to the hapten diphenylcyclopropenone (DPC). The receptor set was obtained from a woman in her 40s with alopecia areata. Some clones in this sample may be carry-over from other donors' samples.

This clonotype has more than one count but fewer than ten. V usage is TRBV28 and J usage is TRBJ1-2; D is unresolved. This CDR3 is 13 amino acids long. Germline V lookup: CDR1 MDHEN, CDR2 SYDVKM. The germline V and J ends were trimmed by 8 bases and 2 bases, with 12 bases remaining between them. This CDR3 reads CASGRAANYGYTF. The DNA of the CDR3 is TGTGCCAGCGGACGGGCAGCGAACTATGGCTACACCTTC.

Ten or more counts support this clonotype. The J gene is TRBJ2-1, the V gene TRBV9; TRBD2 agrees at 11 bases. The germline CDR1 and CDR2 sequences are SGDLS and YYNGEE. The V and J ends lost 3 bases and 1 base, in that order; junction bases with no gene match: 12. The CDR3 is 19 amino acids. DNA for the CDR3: TGTGCCAGCAGCGATACAGGGACTAGCGGAATCAGATCCTACAATGAGCAGTTCTTC. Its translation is CASSDTGTSGIRSYNEQFF.

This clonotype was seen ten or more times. This CDR3 reads CASSNSQSSTDTQYF. The CDR3 region has the DNA TGTGCCAGCAGCAATTCACAGAGTAGCACAGATACGCAGTATTTT. V is TRBV21-1 and J is TRBJ2-3. TRBV21-1 is annotated as a pseudogene. The CDR3 is 15 residues long.

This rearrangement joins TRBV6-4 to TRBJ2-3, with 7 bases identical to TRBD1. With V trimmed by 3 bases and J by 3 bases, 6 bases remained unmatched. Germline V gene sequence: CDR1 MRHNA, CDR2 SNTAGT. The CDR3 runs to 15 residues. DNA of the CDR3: TGTGCCAGCAGTGATACAGGGGTTGGGACAGATACGCAGTATTTT. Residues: CASSDTGVGTDTQYF.

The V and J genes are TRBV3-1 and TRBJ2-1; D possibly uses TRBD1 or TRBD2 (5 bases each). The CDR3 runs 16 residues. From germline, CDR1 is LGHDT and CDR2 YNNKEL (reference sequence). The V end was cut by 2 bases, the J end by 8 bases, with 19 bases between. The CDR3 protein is CASSQTGTKQSHEQFF. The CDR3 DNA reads TGTGCCAGCAGCCAAACCGGGACCAAGCAAAGCCATGAGCAGTTCTTC.

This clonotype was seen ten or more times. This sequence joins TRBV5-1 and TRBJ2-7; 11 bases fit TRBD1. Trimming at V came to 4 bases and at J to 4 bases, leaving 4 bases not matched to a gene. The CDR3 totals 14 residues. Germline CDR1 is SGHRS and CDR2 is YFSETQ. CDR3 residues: CASSPGQGAYEQYF. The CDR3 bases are TGCGCCAGCAGCCCCGGACAGGGGGCGTACGAGCAGTACTTC.

The DNA for the CDR3 is TGCGCCAGCCGCCCGGGGGCCTACAATGAGCAGTTCTTC. Its translation is CASRPGAYNEQFF. This chain connects TRBV4-1 to TRBJ2-1; a weak D match, TRBD2 (6 bases). The CDR3 runs to 13 residues. Trimming took off 8 bases at V and 2 bases at J, with 10 bases between the two ends. In germline, CDR1 is MGHRA, CDR2 YSYEKL.

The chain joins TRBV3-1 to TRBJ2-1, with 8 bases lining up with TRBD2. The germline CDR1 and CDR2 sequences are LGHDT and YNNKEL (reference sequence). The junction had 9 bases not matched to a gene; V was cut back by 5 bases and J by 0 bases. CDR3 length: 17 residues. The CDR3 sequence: CASSSYSGTSSYNEQFF. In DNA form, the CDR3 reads TGTGCCAGCAGCTCTTATAGCGGGACGAGCTCCTACAATGAGCAGTTCTTC.

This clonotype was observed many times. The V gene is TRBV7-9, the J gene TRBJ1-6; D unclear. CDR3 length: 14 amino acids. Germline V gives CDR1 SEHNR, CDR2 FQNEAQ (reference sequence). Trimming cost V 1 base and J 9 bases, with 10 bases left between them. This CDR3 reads CASSLDGSTSPLHF. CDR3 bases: TGTGCCAGCAGCTTAGATGGCAGTACTTCACCCCTCCACTTT.

CDR3 nucleotide sequence: TGTGCCAGCACCTCCCCGGGACAGGCGGCCGGGGAGCTGTTTTTT. It encodes CASTSPGQAAGELFF. This chain connects TRBV28 to TRBJ2-2; 8 nucleotides align to TRBD1. Germline-derived CDR1 and CDR2 are MDHEN and SYDVKM. The CDR3 consists of 15 residues. The J segment lost 6 bases and the V segment lost 7 bases, leaving 10 bases of the junction unmatched.

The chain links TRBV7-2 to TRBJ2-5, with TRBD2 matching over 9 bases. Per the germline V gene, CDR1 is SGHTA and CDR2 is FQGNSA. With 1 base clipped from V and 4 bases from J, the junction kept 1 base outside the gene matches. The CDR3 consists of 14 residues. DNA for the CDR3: TGTGCCAGCAGCTTAGTGCGGGGGGGAGAGACCCAGTACTTC. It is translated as CASSLVRGGETQYF. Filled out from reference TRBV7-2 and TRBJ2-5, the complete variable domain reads GAGVSQSPSNKVTEKGKDVELRCDPISGHTALYWYRQSLGQGLEFLIYFQGNSAPDKSGLPSDRFSAERTGGSVSTLTIQRTQQEDSAVYLCASSLVRGGETQYFGPGTRLLVL.

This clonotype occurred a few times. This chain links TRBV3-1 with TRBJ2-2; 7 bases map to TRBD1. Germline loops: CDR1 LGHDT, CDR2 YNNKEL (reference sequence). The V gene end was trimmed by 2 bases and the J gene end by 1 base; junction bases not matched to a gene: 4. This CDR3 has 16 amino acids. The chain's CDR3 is CASSQRQGLNTGELFF. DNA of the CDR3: TGTGCCAGCAGCCAACGACAGGGTTTGAACACCGGGGAGCTGTTTTTT.

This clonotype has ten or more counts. DNA of the CDR3: TGCGCCAGCAGCTTGGGTTCCGGAGAGACCCAGTACTTC. This sequence encodes CASSLGSGETQYF. V and J are TRBV5-1 and TRBJ2-5, with unresolved D. The CDR3 runs 13 residues. The V gene's germline CDR1 is SGHRS and CDR2 YFSETQ. Trimming left V 0 bases short and J 4 bases short, with 7 bases between.

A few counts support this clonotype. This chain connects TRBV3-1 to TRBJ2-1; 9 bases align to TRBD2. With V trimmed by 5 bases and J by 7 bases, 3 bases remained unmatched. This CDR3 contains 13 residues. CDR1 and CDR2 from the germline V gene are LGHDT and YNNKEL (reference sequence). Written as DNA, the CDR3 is TGTGCCAGCAGCTTAGCGGGAGCGAATGAGCAGTTCTTC. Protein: CASSLAGANEQFF.

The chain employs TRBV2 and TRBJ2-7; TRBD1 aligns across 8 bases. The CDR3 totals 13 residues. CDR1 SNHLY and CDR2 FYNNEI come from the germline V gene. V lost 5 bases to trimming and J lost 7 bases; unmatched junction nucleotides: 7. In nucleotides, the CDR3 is TGTGCCAGCAGTCTTTTCAGGGGGCTGGAGCAGTACTTC. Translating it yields CASSLFRGLEQYF.